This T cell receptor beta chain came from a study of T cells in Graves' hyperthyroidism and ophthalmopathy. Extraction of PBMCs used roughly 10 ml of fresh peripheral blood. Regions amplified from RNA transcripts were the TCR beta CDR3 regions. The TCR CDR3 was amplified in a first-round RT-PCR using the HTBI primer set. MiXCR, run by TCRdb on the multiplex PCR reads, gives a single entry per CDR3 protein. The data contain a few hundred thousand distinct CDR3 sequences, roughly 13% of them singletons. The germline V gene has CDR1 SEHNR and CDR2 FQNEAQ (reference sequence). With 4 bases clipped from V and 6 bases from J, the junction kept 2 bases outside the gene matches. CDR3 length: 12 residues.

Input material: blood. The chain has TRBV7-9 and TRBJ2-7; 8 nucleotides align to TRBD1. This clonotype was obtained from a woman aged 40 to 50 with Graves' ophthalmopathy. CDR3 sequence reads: CASSSDRVEQYF. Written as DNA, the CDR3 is TGTGCCAGCAGCTCGGACAGGGTCGAGCAGTACTTC.